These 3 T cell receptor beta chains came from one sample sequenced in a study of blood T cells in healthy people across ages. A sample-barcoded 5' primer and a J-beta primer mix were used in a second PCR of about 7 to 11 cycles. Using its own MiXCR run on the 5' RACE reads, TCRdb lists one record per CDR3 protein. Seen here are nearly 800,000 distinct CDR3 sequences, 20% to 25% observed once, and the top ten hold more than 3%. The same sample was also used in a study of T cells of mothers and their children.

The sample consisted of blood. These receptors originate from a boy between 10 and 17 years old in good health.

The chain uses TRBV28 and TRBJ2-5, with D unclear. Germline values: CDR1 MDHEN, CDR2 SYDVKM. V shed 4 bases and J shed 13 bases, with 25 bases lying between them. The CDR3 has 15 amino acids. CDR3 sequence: CASSSLPGYYYELYF. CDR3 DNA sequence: TGTGCCAGCAGTTCCCTCCCGGGCTACTACTACGAGCTGTACTTC.

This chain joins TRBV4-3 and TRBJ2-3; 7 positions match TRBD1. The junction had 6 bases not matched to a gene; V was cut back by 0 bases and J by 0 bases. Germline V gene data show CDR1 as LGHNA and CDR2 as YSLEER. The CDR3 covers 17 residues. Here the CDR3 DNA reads TGCGCCAGCAGCCAAGATGAGGACAGGAGAAGCACAGATACGCAGTATTTT. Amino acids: CASSQDEDRRSTDTQYF.

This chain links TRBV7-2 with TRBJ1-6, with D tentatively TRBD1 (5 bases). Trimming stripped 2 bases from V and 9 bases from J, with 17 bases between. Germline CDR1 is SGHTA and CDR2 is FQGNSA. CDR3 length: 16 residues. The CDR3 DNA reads TGTGCCAGCAGCTTAAGAATGGCCGGGGCGGGTTCACCCCTCCACTTT. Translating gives CASSLRMAGAGSPLHF.